This TCR beta chain was sequenced during a study of cytomegalovirus exposure and HLA in healthy donors. Use of 60 Vbeta and 13 Jbeta primers characterized the PCR. The repertoire was sequenced with immunoSEQ multiplex PCR; TCRdb's copy has only in-frame clones and lacks some. Of roughly 98,000 clones detected, roughly 80% appear once; the ten largest clones hold about 2%. Per the germline V gene, CDR1 is MNHEY and CDR2 is SVGAGI. V was shortened by 0 bases and J by 2 bases, with 11 bases between the two germline ends. The CDR3 length is 15 residues. The sequenced sample was PBMCs. The sequence was obtained from a man aged 40-50 years in good health and CMV-seronegative. The rearrangement links TRBV6-5 to TRBJ2-7; D remains ambiguous. Here the CDR3 reads CASSYSGQATYEQYF. CDR3 in DNA: TGTGCCAGCAGTTACTCGGGTCAGGCAACCTACGAGCAGTACTTC.